Described below is a single T cell receptor (beta chain) sequence and its context. Its antigen is as yet unknown. V trimming: 5 bases; J trimming: 4 bases; junction bases outside the gene matches: 7. CDR1 is SGHVS and CDR2 is FQNEAQ in the germline V gene. The CDR3 sequence is 15 residues long. TCRdb re-called the multiplex PCR reads through MiXCR, storing one row per CDR3 protein. This sample has about 270,000 distinct CDR3 sequences, with about 30% found just once. The source of the sample is a study of breast tumors, draining lymph nodes, adjacent tissues. Samples came from axillary lymph nodes draining the breast cancer. Findings and limits, study-wide: Luminal-like breast cancer showed significantly greater tumor-nontumor repertoire similarity than basal-like breast cancer did.

The clonotype originates from a female donor with breast cancer. Some clones in this sample may be carry-over from other donors' samples. V gene TRBV7-8 combines with J gene TRBJ2-7, with 11 positions matching TRBD2. Sequencing was done on a sample of axillary lymph node tissue. The CDR3 DNA reads TGTGCCAGCAGCCATACTAGCGGGAGATTTTACGAGCAGTACTTC. Translated, it gives CASSHTSGRFYEQYF.